Given below is one T cell receptor (beta chain) in context. This sample is drawn from a study of cytomegalovirus exposure and HLA in healthy donors. V lost 3 bases to trimming and J lost 4 bases; unmatched junction nucleotides: 3. The germline gives CDR1 KGHSH, CDR2 LQKENI. The CDR3 spans 14 residues. With 60 Vbeta and 13 Jbeta primers, the PCR was carried out. TCRdb's copy holds only in-frame clones and misses some; the assay was immunoSEQ multiplex PCR. Counted here are more than 95,000 clones, over 65% occurring once; the ten biggest clones make up approximately 10%. This rearrangement joins TRBV18 to TRBJ1-3; 7 bases agree with TRBD1. The sample taken for sequencing was PBMCs. This receptor was taken from a woman in her forties or fifties in good health and CMV-seropositive. CDR3 amino acids: CASSPTGPGNTIYF. Here the CDR3 DNA reads TGTGCCAGCTCACCGACAGGGCCCGGAAACACCATATATTTT. Based on the CDR3 plus reference TRBV18 and TRBJ1-3, the full variable domain is NAGVMQNPRHLVRRRGQEARLRCSPMKGHSHVYWYRQLPEEGLKFMVYLQKENIIDESGMPKERFSAEFPKEGPSILRIQQVVRGDSAAYFCASSPTGPGNTIYFGEGSWLTVV.